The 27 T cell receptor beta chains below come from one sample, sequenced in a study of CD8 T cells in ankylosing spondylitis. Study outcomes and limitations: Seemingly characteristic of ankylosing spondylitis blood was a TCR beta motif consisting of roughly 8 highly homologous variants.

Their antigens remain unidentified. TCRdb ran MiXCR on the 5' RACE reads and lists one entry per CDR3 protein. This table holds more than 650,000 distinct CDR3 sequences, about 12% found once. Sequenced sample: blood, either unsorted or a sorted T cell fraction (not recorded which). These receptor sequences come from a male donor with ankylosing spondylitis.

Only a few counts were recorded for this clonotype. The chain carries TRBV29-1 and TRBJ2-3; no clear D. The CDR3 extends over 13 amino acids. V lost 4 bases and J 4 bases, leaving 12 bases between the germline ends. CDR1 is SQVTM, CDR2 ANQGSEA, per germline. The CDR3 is CSVGTTPPDTQYF. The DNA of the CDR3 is TGCAGCGTTGGCACTACCCCCCCAGATACGCAGTATTTT.

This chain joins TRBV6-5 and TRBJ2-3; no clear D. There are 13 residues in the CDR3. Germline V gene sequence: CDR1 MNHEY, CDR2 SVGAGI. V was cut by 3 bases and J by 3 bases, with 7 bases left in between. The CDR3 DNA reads TGTGCCAGCAGTTATTTAAGGACAGATACGCAGTATTTT. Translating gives CASSYLRTDTQYF.

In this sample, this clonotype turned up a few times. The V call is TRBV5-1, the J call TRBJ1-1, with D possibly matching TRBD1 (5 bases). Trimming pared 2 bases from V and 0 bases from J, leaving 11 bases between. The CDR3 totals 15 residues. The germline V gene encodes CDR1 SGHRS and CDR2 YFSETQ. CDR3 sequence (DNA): TGCGCCAGCAGCTTTGGGAGGGGCATGAACACTGAAGCTTTCTTT. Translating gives CASSFGRGMNTEAFF.

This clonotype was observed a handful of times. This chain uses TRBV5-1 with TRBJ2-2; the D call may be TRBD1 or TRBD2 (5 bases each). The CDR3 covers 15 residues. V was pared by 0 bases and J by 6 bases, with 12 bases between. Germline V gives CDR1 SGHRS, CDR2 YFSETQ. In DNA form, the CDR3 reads TGCGCCAGCAGCTTGGCTTCAAGGGGACCCGGGGAGCTGTTTTTT. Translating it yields CASSLASRGPGELFF.

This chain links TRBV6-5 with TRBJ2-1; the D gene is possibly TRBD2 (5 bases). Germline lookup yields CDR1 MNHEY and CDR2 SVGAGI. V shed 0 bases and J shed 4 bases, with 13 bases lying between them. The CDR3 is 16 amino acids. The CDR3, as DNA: TGTGCCAGCAGTTACTCATCCGGTACTAGGTACAATGAGCAGTTCTTC. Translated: CASSYSSGTRYNEQFF.

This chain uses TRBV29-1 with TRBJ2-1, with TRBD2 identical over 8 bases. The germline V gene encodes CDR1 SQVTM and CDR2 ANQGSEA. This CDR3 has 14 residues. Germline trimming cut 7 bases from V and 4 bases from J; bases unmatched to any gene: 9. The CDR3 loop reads CSGTGLVEYNEQFF. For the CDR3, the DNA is TGCAGCGGGACGGGACTAGTAGAATACAATGAGCAGTTCTTC.

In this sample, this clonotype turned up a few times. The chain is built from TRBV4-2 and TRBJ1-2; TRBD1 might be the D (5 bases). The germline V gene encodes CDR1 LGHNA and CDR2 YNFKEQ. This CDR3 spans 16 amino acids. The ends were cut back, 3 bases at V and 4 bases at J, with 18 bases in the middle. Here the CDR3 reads CASSQREGVGSYGYTF. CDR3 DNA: TGTGCCAGCAGCCAGAGGGAAGGGGTCGGCAGCTATGGCTACACCTTC.

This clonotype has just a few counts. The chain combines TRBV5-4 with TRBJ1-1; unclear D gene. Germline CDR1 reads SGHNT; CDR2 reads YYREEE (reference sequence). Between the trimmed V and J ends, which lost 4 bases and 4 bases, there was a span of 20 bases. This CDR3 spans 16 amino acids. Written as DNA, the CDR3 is TGTGCCAGCAGCCCGGGTCAGAGCTTAGGGAGCACTGAAGCTTTCTTT. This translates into CASSPGQSLGSTEAFF.

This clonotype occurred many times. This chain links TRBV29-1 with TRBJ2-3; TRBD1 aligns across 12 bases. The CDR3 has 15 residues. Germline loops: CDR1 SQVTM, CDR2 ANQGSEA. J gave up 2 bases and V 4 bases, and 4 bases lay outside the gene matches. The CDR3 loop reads CSVVGQGAATDTQYF. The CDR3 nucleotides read TGCAGCGTTGTGGGACAGGGGGCCGCCACAGATACGCAGTATTTT.

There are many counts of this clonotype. The CDR3: CSATGLARTDTQYF. CDR3 in DNA: TGCAGTGCTACGGGACTAGCCCGCACAGATACGCAGTATTTT. The chain is built from TRBV20-1 and TRBJ2-3; TRBD2 matches 9 bases. V was clipped by 4 bases and J by 1 base; unmatched bases: 3. Per germline, CDR1 DFQATT and CDR2 SNEGSKA (reference sequence). CDR3 length: 14 amino acids.

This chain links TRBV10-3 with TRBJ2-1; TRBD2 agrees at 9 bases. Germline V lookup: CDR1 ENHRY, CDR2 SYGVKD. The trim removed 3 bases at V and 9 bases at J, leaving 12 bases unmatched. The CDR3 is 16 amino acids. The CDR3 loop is CAISEAWTSERGEQFF. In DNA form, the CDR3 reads TGTGCCATCAGTGAAGCTTGGACTAGCGAAAGGGGTGAGCAGTTCTTC.

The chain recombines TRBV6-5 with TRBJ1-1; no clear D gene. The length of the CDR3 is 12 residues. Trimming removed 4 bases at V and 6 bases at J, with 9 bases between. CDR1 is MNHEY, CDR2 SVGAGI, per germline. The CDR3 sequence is CASSSARAEAFF. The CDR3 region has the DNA TGTGCCAGCAGTTCCGCCCGAGCTGAAGCTTTCTTT.

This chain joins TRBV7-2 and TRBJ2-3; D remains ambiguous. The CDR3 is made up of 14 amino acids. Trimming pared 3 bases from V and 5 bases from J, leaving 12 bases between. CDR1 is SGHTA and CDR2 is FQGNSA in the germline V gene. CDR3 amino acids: CASSFLPQVDTQYF. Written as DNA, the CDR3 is TGTGCCAGCAGCTTTCTCCCCCAGGTAGATACGCAGTATTTT.

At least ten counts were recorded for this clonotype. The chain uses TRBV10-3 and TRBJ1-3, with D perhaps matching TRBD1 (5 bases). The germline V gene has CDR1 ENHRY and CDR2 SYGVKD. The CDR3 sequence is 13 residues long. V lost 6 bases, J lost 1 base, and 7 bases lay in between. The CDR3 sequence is CAIRGTSGNTIYF. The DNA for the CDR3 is TGTGCCATCAGAGGGACTTCTGGAAACACCATATATTTT.

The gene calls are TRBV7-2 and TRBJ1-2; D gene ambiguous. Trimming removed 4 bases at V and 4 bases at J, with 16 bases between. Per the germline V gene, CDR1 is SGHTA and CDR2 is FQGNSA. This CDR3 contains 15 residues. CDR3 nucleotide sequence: TGTGCCAGCAGCTCCTTCGCGGGATTCTCCTATGGCTACACCTTC. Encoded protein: CASSSFAGFSYGYTF. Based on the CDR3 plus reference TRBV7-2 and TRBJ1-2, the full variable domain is GAGVSQSPSNKVTEKGKDVELRCDPISGHTALYWYRQSLGQGLEFLIYFQGNSAPDKSGLPSDRFSAERTGGSVSTLTIQRTQQEDSAVYLCASSSFAGFSYGYTFGSGTRLTVV.

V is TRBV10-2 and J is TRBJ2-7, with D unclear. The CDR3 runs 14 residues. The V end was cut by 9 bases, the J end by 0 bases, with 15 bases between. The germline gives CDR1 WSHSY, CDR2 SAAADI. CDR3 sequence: CASAGLAASYEQYF. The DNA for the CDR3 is TGCGCCAGTGCCGGGTTGGCTGCCTCCTACGAGCAGTACTTC.

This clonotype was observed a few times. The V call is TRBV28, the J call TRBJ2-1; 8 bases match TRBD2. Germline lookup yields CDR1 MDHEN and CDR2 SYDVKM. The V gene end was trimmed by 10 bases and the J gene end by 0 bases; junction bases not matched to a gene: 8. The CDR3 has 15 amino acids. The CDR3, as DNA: TGTGCCACGCGACTAGCGACCCCCTCCTACAATGAGCAGTTCTTC. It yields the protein CATRLATPSYNEQFF.

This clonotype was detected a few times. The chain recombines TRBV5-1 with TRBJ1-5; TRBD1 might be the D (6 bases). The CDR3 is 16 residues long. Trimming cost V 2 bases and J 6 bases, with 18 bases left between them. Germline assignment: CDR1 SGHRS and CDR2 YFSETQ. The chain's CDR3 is CASSFPRTEEGQPQHF. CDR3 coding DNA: TGCGCCAGCAGCTTCCCTAGGACAGAGGAAGGTCAGCCCCAGCATTTT. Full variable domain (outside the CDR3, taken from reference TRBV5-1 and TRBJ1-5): KAGVTQTPRYLIKTRGQQVTLSCSPISGHRSVSWYQQTPGQGLQFLFEYFSETQRNKGNFPGRFSGRQFSNSRSEMNVSTLELGDSALYLCASSFPRTEEGQPQHFGDGTRLSIL.

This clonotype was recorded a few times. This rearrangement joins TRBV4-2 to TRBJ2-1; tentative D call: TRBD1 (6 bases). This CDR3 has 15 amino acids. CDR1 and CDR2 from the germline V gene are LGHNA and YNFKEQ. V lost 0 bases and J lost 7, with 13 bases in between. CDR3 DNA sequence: TGTGCCAGCAGCCAAGATCAACTCCAGGGGAATGAGCAGTTCTTC. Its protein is CASSQDQLQGNEQFF.

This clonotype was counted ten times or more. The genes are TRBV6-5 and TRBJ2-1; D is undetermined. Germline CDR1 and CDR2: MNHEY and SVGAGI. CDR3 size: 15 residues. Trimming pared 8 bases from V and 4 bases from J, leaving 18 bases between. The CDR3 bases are TGTGCCAGCCGGTACCGGCCAGGTTCATACAATGAGCAGTTCTTC. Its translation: CASRYRPGSYNEQFF.

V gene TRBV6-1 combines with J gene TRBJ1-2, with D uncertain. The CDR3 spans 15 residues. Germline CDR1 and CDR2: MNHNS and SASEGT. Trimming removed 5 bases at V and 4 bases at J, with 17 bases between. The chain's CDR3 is CASSPSFDGLYGYTF. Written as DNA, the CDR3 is TGTGCCAGCAGTCCTAGCTTCGACGGTCTCTATGGCTACACCTTC.

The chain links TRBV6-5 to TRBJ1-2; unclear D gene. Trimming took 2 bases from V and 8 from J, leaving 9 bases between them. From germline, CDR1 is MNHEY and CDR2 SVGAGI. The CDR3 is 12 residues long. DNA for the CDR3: TGTGCCAGCAGTTACGGGGAGCAAGGCTACACCTTC. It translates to CASSYGEQGYTF.

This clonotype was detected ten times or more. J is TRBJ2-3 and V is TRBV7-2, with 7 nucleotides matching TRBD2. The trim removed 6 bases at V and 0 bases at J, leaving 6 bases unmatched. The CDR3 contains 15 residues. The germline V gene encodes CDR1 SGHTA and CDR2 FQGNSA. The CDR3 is CASSFSGFSTDTQYF. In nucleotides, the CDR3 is TGTGCCAGCAGTTTTAGCGGGTTTAGCACAGATACGCAGTATTTT.

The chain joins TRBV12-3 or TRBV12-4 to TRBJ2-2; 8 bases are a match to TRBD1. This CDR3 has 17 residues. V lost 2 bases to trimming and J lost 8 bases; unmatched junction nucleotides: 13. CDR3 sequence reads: CASSLSGGRSPAGELFF. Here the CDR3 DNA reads TGTGCCAGCAGTTTATCAGGGGGCAGGAGTCCCGCAGGGGAGCTGTTTTTT.

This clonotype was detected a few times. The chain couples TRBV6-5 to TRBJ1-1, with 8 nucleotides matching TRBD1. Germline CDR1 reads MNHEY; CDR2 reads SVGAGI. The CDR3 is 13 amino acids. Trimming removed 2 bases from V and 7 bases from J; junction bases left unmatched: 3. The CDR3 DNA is TGTGCCAGCAGTTACCGGACAGGGATTGAAGCTTTCTTT. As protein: CASSYRTGIEAFF.

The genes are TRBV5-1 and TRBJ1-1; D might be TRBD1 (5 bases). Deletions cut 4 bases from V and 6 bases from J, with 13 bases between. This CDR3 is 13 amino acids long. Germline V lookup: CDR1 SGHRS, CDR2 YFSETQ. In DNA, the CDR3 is TGCGCCAGCAGCGCCAGGGTTGGGGCTGAAGCTTTCTTT. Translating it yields CASSARVGAEAFF. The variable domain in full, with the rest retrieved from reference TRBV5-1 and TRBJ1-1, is KAGVTQTPRYLIKTRGQQVTLSCSPISGHRSVSWYQQTPGQGLQFLFEYFSETQRNKGNFPGRFSGRQFSNSRSEMNVSTLELGDSALYLCASSARVGAEAFFGQGTRLTVV.

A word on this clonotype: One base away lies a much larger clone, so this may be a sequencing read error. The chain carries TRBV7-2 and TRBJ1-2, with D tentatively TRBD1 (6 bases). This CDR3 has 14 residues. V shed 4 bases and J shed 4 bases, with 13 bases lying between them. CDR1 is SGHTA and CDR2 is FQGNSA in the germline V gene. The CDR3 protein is CTSSWGQGIYGYTF. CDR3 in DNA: TGTACCAGCAGCTGGGGGCAGGGGATCTATGGCTACACCTTC.